The 20 T cell receptor beta chains below all came from one sample that was sequenced in a study of siplizumab effects on memory and regulatory T cells. Here immunoSEQ multiplex PCR was the method, and the copy in TCRdb shows in-frame clones only, minus some. The sample gives about 72,000 clones, more than 80% of which show up once; approximately 28% is in the top ten. The material sequenced was CD8+ T cells sorted from blood. The source of these receptors is a human donor in good health.

The V and J genes are TRBV4-1 and TRBJ2-3, with TRBD2 identical over 7 bases. Germline V gene lookup returns CDR1 MGHRA and CDR2 YSYEKL. CDR3 size: 15 residues. V was clipped by 5 bases and J by 0 bases; unmatched bases: 5. CDR3 coding DNA: TGCGCCAGCAGCTCGCCGGGACTAAGCACAGATACGCAGTATTTT. Protein sequence: CASSSPGLSTDTQYF.

This clone was seen a handful of times. The chain joins TRBV21-1 to TRBJ1-1; the table's D call, TRBD1, has no DNA check behind it. TRBV21-1 constitutes a pseudogene. This CDR3 is built from 15 residues. This CDR3 reads CASSNSRRQGGRAFF. In nucleotides, the CDR3 is TGTGCCAGCAGCAATTCGAGGCGACAGGGTGGTAGAGCTTTCTTT.

V usage is TRBV11-3 and J usage is TRBJ2-1, with TRBD1 identical over 10 bases. From germline, CDR1 is SGHNT and CDR2 YENEEA. V shed 5 bases and J 2 bases; nucleotides not matched to a gene: 6. The CDR3 extends over 16 amino acids. CDR3 coding DNA: TGTGCCAGCAGCCCGGGGACAGGGGCTCCCTACAATGAGCAGTTCTTC. Translating gives CASSPGTGAPYNEQFF.

V and J are TRBV9 and TRBJ1-4; D possibly corresponds to TRBD1 (6 bases). The ends were cut back, 0 bases at V and 6 bases at J, with 12 bases in the middle. Germline lookup yields CDR1 SGDLS and CDR2 YYNGEE. CDR3 length: 15 residues. As DNA, the CDR3 is TGTGCCAGCAGCGTAGGGGACAATACGGATGAAAAACTGTTTTTT. It codes for CASSVGDNTDEKLFF.

Here the CDR3 reads CASRPGLTYEQYF. CDR3 in DNA: TGTGCCAGCAGACCAGGGCTTACCTACGAGCAGTACTTC. The chain joins TRBV27 to TRBJ2-7, with a weak D call TRBD1 (5 bases). Trimming left V 6 bases short and J 2 bases short, with 11 bases between. This CDR3 is 13 amino acids long. The germline V gene has CDR1 MNHEY and CDR2 SMNVEV (reference sequence).

The rearrangement links TRBV6-1 to TRBJ1-3, with a possible D match to TRBD1 (6 bases). The germline V gene encodes CDR1 MNHNS and CDR2 SASEGT. Trimming removed 3 bases from V and 2 bases from J, with 11 bases in between. There are 15 residues in the CDR3. The CDR3 nucleotides are TGTGCCAGCAGTGATTGGGGGCGAACTGGAAACACCATATATTTT. This translates into CASSDWGRTGNTIYF.

The chain joins TRBV5-1 to TRBJ2-3, with 9 bases matching TRBD1. V shed 5 bases, J shed 1 base, and the junction held 5 bases outside the gene matches. Looked up from germline, CDR1 is SGHRS and CDR2 is YFSETQ. The CDR3 totals 15 residues. Here the CDR3 reads CASRYGTGRTDTQYF. As DNA, the CDR3 is TGCGCCAGCAGGTACGGGACAGGGCGCACAGATACGCAGTATTTT. The full variable domain, with the rest looked up from reference TRBV5-1 and TRBJ2-3, is KAGVTQTPRYLIKTRGQQVTLSCSPISGHRSVSWYQQTPGQGLQFLFEYFSETQRNKGNFPGRFSGRQFSNSRSEMNVSTLELGDSALYLCASRYGTGRTDTQYFGPGTRLTVL.

The V gene is TRBV5-1, the J gene TRBJ2-2; D remains unclear. V was shortened by 0 bases and J by 5 bases, with 8 bases between the two germline ends. The CDR3 contains 14 residues. CDR1 is SGHRS, CDR2 YFSETQ, per germline. In nucleotides, the CDR3 is TGCGCCAGCAGCTTGGGTAGGGTGACCGGGGAGCTGTTTTTT. Translated, it gives CASSLGRVTGELFF. Full variable domain (outside the CDR3, taken from reference TRBV5-1 and TRBJ2-2): KAGVTQTPRYLIKTRGQQVTLSCSPISGHRSVSWYQQTPGQGLQFLFEYFSETQRNKGNFPGRFSGRQFSNSRSEMNVSTLELGDSALYLCASSLGRVTGELFFGEGSRLTVL.

The genes are TRBV7-6 and TRBJ2-7; D remains unclear. V lost 2 bases and J lost 3, with 11 bases in between. There are 14 residues in the CDR3. CDR1 and CDR2 from the germline V gene are SGHVS and FNYEAQ. This chain's CDR3 is CASSLNPGDYEQYF. In nucleotides, the CDR3 is TGTGCCAGCAGCTTAAATCCCGGTGACTACGAGCAGTACTTC.

J is TRBJ2-5 and V is TRBV27, with 7 bases fitting TRBD2. The length of the CDR3 is 14 residues. Trimming removed 5 bases from V and 4 bases from J; junction bases left unmatched: 7. Germline assignment: CDR1 MNHEY and CDR2 SMNVEV (reference sequence). CDR3 nucleotides: TGTGCCAGCAGTCCGACGGGGGGAGGAGAGACCCAGTACTTC. Translating it yields CASSPTGGGETQYF.

This sequence joins TRBV14 and TRBJ2-1, with D perhaps matching TRBD2 (6 bases). The length of the CDR3 is 13 residues. V lost 2 bases to trimming and J lost 12 bases, with 14 bases between them. Germline CDR1 and CDR2: SGHDN and FVKESK. The CDR3 nucleotides are TGTGCCAGCAGCCAATGGCTTGGGAGGAGGCAGTTCTTC. This codes for CASSQWLGRRQFF.

J is TRBJ2-4 and V is TRBV9; 7 bases line up with TRBD2. V was clipped by 5 bases and J by 3 bases; unmatched bases: 8. This CDR3 has 15 amino acids. Germline loops: CDR1 SGDLS, CDR2 YYNGEE. The CDR3 coding sequence is TGTGCCAGCAGACGGGACCGGGGGGACAAAAACATTCAGTACTTC. This translates into CASRRDRGDKNIQYF.

The V gene is TRBV4-1, the J gene TRBJ2-5, with 7 bases identical to TRBD1. The CDR3 totals 13 residues. Germline CDR1 and CDR2: MGHRA and YSYEKL. The junction had 2 bases not matched to a gene; V was cut back by 2 bases and J by 5 bases. The DNA for the CDR3 is TGCGCCAGCAGCCAACAACAGGGGGAGACCCAGTACTTC. It is translated as CASSQQQGETQYF.

The chain has TRBV27 and TRBJ2-2; perhaps TRBD2 as D (5 bases). Trimming pared 5 bases from V and 5 bases from J, leaving 12 bases between. This CDR3 is 14 amino acids long. Germline values: CDR1 MNHEY, CDR2 SMNVEV (reference sequence). The CDR3, as DNA: TGTGCCAGCAGTCCCCTCGGGGTTACCGGGGAGCTGTTTTTT. Protein: CASSPLGVTGELFF.

The V gene is TRBV4-1, the J gene TRBJ1-2; 9 nucleotides match TRBD1. CDR3 length: 15 residues. Germline V gene sequence: CDR1 MGHRA, CDR2 YSYEKL. J lost 1 base, V lost 4 bases, and 4 bases had no gene match. The CDR3 sequence: CASSPRQGDNYGYTF. CDR3 DNA sequence: TGCGCCAGCAGCCCTCGACAGGGGGATAACTATGGCTACACCTTC.

The rearrangement joins TRBV2 to TRBJ1-2; D remains unclear. Per germline, CDR1 SNHLY and CDR2 FYNNEI. V was cut by 3 bases and J by 8 bases, with 16 bases left in between. The CDR3 totals 14 residues. The CDR3 here is CASSDSRAAEGYTF. The CDR3 DNA is TGTGCCAGCAGTGACTCCCGGGCCGCGGAGGGCTACACCTTC. Variable domain in full (rest from reference TRBV2 and TRBJ1-2): EPEVTQTPSHQVTQMGQEVILRCVPISNHLYFYWYRQILGQKVEFLVSFYNNEISEKSEIFDDQFSVERPDGSNFTLKIRSTKLEDSAMYFCASSDSRAAEGYTFGSGTRLTVV.

This clone showed up just once. The chain links TRBV5-5 to TRBJ1-1, with D perhaps matching TRBD1 (6 bases). In germline, CDR1 is SGHKS, CDR2 YYEKEE (reference sequence). The V end lost 1 base, the J end lost 3 bases, and 25 bases lay between the germline ends. The CDR3 is made up of 19 amino acids. The CDR3 spells CASSLRPGAPEEMYTEAFF. The CDR3, as DNA: TGTGCCAGCAGCTTGAGGCCGGGGGCTCCTGAAGAAATGTACACTGAAGCTTTCTTT.

CDR3 amino acids: CASGTGGDTQYF. CDR3 nucleotides: TGTGCCAGCGGCACCGGAGGGGATACGCAGTATTTT. The chain combines TRBV7-3 with TRBJ2-3, with D possibly matching TRBD2 (6 bases). Germline CDR1 is SGHTA and CDR2 is FQGTGA. This CDR3 is 12 amino acids long. Trimming stripped 8 bases from V and 6 bases from J, with 12 bases between. Based on the CDR3 plus reference TRBV7-3 and TRBJ2-3, the full variable domain is GAGVSQTPSNKVTEKGKYVELRCDPISGHTALYWYRQSLGQGPEFLIYFQGTGAADDSGLPNDRFFAVRPEGSVSTLKIQRTERGDSAVYLCASGTGGDTQYFGPGTRLTVL.

The genes are TRBV5-1 and TRBJ1-2; 8 nucleotides agree with TRBD1. The germline gives CDR1 SGHRS, CDR2 YFSETQ. V was clipped by 4 bases and J by 8 bases; unmatched bases: 7. CDR3 size: 13 residues. CDR3 in amino acids: CASSPPGQGGYTF. CDR3 sequence (DNA): TGCGCCAGCAGCCCTCCCGGACAGGGCGGCTACACCTTC.

This chain uses TRBV5-8 with TRBJ1-2, with D hard to call. Germline V CDR1 and CDR2: SGHTS, YDEGEE. Trimming took off 4 bases at V and 6 bases at J, with 13 bases between the two ends. This CDR3 is 13 amino acids long. The CDR3 reads CASSQRTVDGYTF. The CDR3 bases are TGTGCCAGCAGCCAACGGACGGTTGATGGCTACACCTTC.